This T cell receptor (beta chain) was identified in a study of Tregs in tolerant kidney transplant recipients. Profiling relied on immunoSEQ multiplex PCR, and the TCRdb table lists in-frame clones only, not all of them. Of approximately 90,000 clones listed, roughly 93% are singletons. Recipients received nonmyeloablative bone marrow transplants from related graft donors, with transient mixed chimerism. The receptor comes from a human patient who received a combined kidney and bone marrow transplant. The T cells may partly be graft donor cells. This specimen was CD4+ T cells from blood (PBMCs), taken 12 months after the transplant.

The chain's CDR3 is CASSFGHSLSSYEQYF. The CDR3 DNA sequence: TGTGCCAGCAGCTTCGGACACTCTTTGAGCTCCTACGAGCAGTACTTC. The gene calls are TRBV7-2 and TRBJ2-7, with a possible D match to TRBD1 (5 bases). The CDR3 spans 16 residues. CDR1 is SGHTA and CDR2 is FQGNSA in the germline V gene. V gave up 3 bases and J gave up 0 bases, with 15 bases separating them.